The clone carrying this TCR beta chain was picked up a small number of times. Clones were sequenced by immunoSEQ multiplex PCR, and TCRdb holds only the in-frame ones, with some missing. This sample has approximately 150,000 clones, with roughly 93% found just once. This record belongs to a study of blood T cell repertoires in COVID-19. Study background: Nucleic acid was either cDNA or gDNA, and it came from T cells, B-cell-depleted T cells, or PBMCs.

CDR3 length: 13 residues. Between the trimmed V and J ends, which lost 5 bases and 10 bases, there was a span of 12 bases. Germline CDR1 and CDR2: MDHEN and SYDVKM. This TCR came from a young man with COVID-19, enrolled during active disease. This chain uses TRBV28 with TRBJ1-6; a weak D match, TRBD1 (5 bases). The source material was peripheral blood. CDR3 protein: CASSRGLSSPLHF. CDR3 DNA sequence: TGTGCCAGCAGTCGGGGACTAAGCTCACCCCTCCACTTT.